The text below deals with one T cell receptor beta chain. Its antigen is currently unknown. CDR3 length: 17 residues. V dropped 6 bases and J dropped 0 bases, with 15 bases sitting between them. Looked up from germline, CDR1 is SEHNR and CDR2 is FQNEAQ (reference sequence). These data belong to a study of regulatory T cells in long-lasting Graves disease. Study-wide context: The definition of persistent Graves' disease was over 5 years of antithyroid drugs with positive TSH receptor antibodies.

Time point: persistent/refractory GD, antithyroid drugs over 5 years with positive TRAb. Construction of the TCR library relied on RNA isolated from PBMCs. TCR beta libraries were built with iRepertoire HTBI primers and Arm-PCR of CDR3 regions. In the source study's methods: Across the samples, identification revealed about 62 TRBV and 13 to 15 TRBJ segments. TCRdb ran MiXCR on the multiplex PCR reads and lists one entry per CDR3 protein. TCRdb, not the authors, supplied the V and J calls. The table has some 470,000 distinct CDR3 sequences, around a fifth seen once. Broader study findings: Persistent cases favored TRBV28, TRBJ1-2 and TRBJ2-5.

This specimen was peripheral blood mononuclear cells (PBMCs), taken when the disease was refractory, from a patient treated with antithyroid drugs. This chain links TRBV7-9 with TRBJ2-6; D is tentatively TRBD1 or TRBD2 (5 bases each). The receptor's source is a female donor with Graves disease. CDR3 sequence: CASRGTTTLSGANVLTF. DNA for the CDR3: TGTGCCAGCAGGGGGACCACGACACTCTCTGGGGCCAACGTCCTGACTTTC.